This T cell receptor beta chain originates from a study of blood T cell repertoires in COVID-19 (dated by TCRdb to 2020 to 2022). Broadly, across the study: Samples from collaborators originated in the United States, Italy and Spain and spanned both the acute and convalescent phases of COVID-19. The prospective study material was composed of cDNA or gDNA derived from T cells, B-cell-depleted T cells, or PBMCs. Subjects who had been exposed to COVID-19, were actively infected with it, or had recovered from it provided the deeply sampled blood TCRbeta repertoires that made up the dataset. The repertoires were released in a freely available public database intended as a resource for research on the immune response to SARS-CoV-2. Samples were obtained from the ongoing ImmuneRACE study (first 160 participants) and from about 1,300 subjects provided by 6 global collaborators. The sample metadata nearly always contained a de-identified subject ID, COVID-19 status, age in years and sex. HLA class I and class II types, where available, came from metadata supplied by the sample provider rather than from assay-based typing. General study outcomes and caveats: Clinical and demographic metadata were provided uncurated, with the amount varying by source and participant.

From the cysteine up to the phenylalanine, the CDR3 has a length of 14 residues. Only CDR3 DNA is held: 42 bases, read in frame from base 1. The germline V gene yields ENHRY for CDR1 and SYGVKD for CDR2. The trim is 11 bases for V and 2 bases for J, with a gap of 17 bases between the germline ends. TCRbeta CDR3 regions were amplified from genomic DNA using the immunoSEQ Assay, a bias-controlled multiplex PCR. The authors' pipeline ran thus. Nucleated cell counts per sample were estimated from amplification of reference gene primers within the assay. Sequence reads were collapsed and filtered to measure the absolute abundance of every unique TCRbeta CDR3 rearrangement. Productive Simpson clonality was computed per sample as the square root of Simpson's diversity index over productive rearrangements. Imported from immuneACCESS, the table was reduced by TCRdb to in-frame sequences with V and J called. These copies leave out some clones; in studies compared against another copy, an unresolved V gene accounts for under half, and the cause of the remainder is not known. The DNA gave D and trimming, while V, J and clone size come from that table. The sample data list approximately 100,000 clones, and 85% to 90% of these were observed just once. Of the sample, 4% to 5% falls within the top ten clones.

In regard to this clone: What antigen it recognizes has not been identified. The record has no base qualities; no much larger clone is one base away.

One collaborating source in Seattle enrolled patients while the patients were actively infected and followed the patients over time throughout the course of disease. Each collaborating institution followed its own protocols to collect whole blood in K2EDTA tubes. For TCRbeta analysis, collaborators shipped samples as frozen whole blood, isolated PBMCs, or DNA extracted from either of those sample types. The TCR originated in a human donor with COVID-19, enrolled during active disease. The donor label of this sample is uncertain. The sequencing sample was made of peripheral blood. The chain is made from TRBV10-3 and TRBJ2-3; TRBD1 is possibly the D segment (6 matching bases). The nucleotides read TGTGCCTCTCGGTTTAGGGGGACCACAGATACGCAGTATTTT. Translated, this gives CASRFRGTTDTQYF.